This T cell receptor beta chain was sequenced in a study of T cell responses to AZD1222 COVID-19 vaccine. Assay: immunoSEQ multiplex PCR; the TCRdb copy retains only in-frame clones and omits some. The sample yields 150,000 to 180,000 clones, roughly nine tenths seen once. V was clipped by 0 bases and J by 7 bases, with 15 bases between them. This CDR3 has 15 amino acids. Germline V gene data show CDR1 as LGHNA and CDR2 as YNFKEQ. The sequence was collected from an adult in good health. The sample consisted of peripheral blood, taken on day 0 of MenACWY control vaccination. The chain employs TRBV4-2 and TRBJ2-5; a weak D match, TRBD1 (6 bases). The CDR3 loop is CASSQDGARGATQYF. CDR3 in DNA: TGTGCCAGCAGCCAAGATGGGGCCAGGGGCGCGACCCAGTACTTC.